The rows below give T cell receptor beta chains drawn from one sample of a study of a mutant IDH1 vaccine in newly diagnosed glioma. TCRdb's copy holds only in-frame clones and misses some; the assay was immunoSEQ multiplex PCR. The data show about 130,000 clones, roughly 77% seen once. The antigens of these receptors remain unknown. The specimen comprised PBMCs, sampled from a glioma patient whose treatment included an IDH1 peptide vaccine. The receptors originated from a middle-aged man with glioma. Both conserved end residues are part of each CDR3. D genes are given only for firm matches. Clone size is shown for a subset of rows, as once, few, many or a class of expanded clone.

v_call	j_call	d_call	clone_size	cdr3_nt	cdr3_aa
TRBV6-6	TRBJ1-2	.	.	TGTGCCAGCAGTTACCCGGGATCCGGCTACACCTTC	CASSYPGSGYTF
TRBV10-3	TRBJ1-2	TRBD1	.	TGTGCCAGCCAGACAGGGTATGGCTACACCTTC	CASQTGYGYTF
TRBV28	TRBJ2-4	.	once	TGTGCCAGCAGTTTATTTGGGCCGGCCAAAAACATTCAGTACTTC	CASSLFGPAKNIQYF
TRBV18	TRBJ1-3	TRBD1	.	TGTGCCAGCTCACCTTGGCAACAGGGGTCTGGAAACACCATATATTTT	CASSPWQQGSGNTIYF
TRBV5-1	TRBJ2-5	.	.	TGCGCCAGCAGCTTTCTCGGATTCGCCTCGTACCAAGAGACCCAGTACTTC	CASSFLGFASYQETQYF
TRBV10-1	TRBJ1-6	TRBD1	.	TGCGCCAGCAGCTCCGATCTTAGGGGACAGCATAATTCACCCCTCCACTTT	CASSSDLRGQHNSPLHF
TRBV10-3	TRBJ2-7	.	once	TGTGCCATCAGTTTTGACAGTGACTCCTACGAGCAGTACTTC	CAISFDSDSYEQYF
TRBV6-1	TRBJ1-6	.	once	TGTGCCAGCAGTGAACGGCAGGGTGCTAATTCACCCCTCCACTTT	CASSERQGANSPLHF
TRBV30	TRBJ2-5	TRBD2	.	TGTGCCTGGAGTCCTTGGGGGACTAGCGCCCGAGAGACCCAGTACTTC	CAWSPWGTSARETQYF
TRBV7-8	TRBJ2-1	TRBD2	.	TGTGCCAGCAGCCCAAGACGGGGGGTGACCCAAGATGAGCAGTTCTTC	CASSPRRGVTQDEQFF
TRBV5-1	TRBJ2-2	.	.	TGCGCCAGCAGCTTAGGAGCGAACACCGGGGAGCTGTTTTTT	CASSLGANTGELFF